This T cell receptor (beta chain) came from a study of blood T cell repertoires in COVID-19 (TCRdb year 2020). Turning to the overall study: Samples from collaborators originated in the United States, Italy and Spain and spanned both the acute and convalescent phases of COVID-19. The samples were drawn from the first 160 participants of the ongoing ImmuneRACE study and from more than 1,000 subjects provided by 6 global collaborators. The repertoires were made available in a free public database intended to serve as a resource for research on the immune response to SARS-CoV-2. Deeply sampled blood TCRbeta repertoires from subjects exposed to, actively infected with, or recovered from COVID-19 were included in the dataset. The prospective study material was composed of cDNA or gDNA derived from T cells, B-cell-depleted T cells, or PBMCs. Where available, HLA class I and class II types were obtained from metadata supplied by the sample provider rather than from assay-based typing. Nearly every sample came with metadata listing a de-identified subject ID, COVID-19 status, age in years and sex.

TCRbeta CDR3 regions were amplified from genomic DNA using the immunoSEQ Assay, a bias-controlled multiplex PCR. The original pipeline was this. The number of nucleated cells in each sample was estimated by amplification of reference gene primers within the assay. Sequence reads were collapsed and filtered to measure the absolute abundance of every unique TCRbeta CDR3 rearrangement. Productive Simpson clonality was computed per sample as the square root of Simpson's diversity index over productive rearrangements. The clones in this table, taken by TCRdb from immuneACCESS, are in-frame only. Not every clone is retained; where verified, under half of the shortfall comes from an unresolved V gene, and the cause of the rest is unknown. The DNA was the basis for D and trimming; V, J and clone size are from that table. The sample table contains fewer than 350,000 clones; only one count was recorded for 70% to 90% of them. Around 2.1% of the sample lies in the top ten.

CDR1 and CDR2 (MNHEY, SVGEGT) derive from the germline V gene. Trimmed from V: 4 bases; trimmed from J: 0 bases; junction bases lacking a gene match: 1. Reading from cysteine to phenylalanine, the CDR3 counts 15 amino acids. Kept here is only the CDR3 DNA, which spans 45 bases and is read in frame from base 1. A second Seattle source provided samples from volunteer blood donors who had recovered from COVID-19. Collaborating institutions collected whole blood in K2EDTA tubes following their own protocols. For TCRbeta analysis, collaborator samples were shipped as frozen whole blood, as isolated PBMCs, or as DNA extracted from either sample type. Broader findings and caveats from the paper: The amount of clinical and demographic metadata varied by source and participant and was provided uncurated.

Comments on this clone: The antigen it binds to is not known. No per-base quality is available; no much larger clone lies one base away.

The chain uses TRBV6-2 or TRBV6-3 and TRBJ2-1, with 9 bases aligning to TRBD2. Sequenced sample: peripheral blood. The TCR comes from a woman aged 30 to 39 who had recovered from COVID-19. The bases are TGTGCCAGCAGTTTAGCGGGGGTCTCCTACAATGAGCAGTTCTTC. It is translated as CASSLAGVSYNEQFF.